The 16 T cell receptor beta chains reported below all come from one sample, sequenced in a study of T cells after yellow fever vaccination. One entry per CDR3 protein, called by TCRdb with MiXCR from the 5' RACE reads. Altogether 450,000 to 650,000 distinct CDR3 sequences are present, about 14% being singletons, with the ten largest covering over 13%. The sample in question was PBMCs, obtained on the day of the yellow fever booster vaccination. The receptors were gathered from a man between 25 and 39 years old who received the YFV17D yellow fever vaccine.

This chain connects TRBV6-2 or TRBV6-3 to TRBJ2-1; weak D call: TRBD2 (5 bases). The CDR3 totals 14 residues. Germline values: CDR1 MNHEY, CDR2 SVGEGT. Deletions cut 6 bases from V and 6 bases from J, with 15 bases between. CDR3 in amino acids: CASSPADWLNEQFF. In DNA, the CDR3 is TGTGCCAGCAGCCCAGCGGACTGGCTCAATGAGCAGTTCTTC.

There are many counts of this clonotype. Sequence at one end of the junction differs from germline and may be a read error. This rearrangement joins TRBV7-2 to TRBJ2-7; D call uncertain. Germline CDR1 reads SGHTA; CDR2 reads FQGNSA. CDR3 size: 11 residues. The DNA of the CDR3 is TGCGCCAGCAGCTCGTACGGCGAGCAGTACTTC. Protein product: CASSSYGEQYF.

The chain employs TRBV21-1 and TRBJ2-4; no check of the table's D call, TRBD2, against the DNA was made. TRBV21-1 is a pseudogene segment. This CDR3 region has 13 residues. CDR3 bases: TGTGCCAGCCGGAGCGGGGGGGGGACCGATCAGTACTTC. This gives the protein CASRSGGGTDQYF.

The chain uses TRBV5-1 and TRBJ2-6; 13 nucleotides line up with TRBD2. J gave up 2 bases and V 10 bases, and 6 bases lay outside the gene matches. The CDR3 has 16 amino acids. CDR1 is SGHRS and CDR2 is YFSETQ in the germline V gene. As DNA, the CDR3 is TGCGCCTCATCGGGACTAGCGGGAACTGGGGCCAACGTCCTGACTTTC. Amino acids: CASSGLAGTGANVLTF.

The J gene is TRBJ2-7, the V gene TRBV4-2, with D tentatively TRBD2 (5 bases). V was clipped by 0 bases and J by 6 bases, with 18 bases between them. This CDR3 has 16 amino acids. Germline values: CDR1 LGHNA, CDR2 YNFKEQ. The CDR3: CASSQDQRPGMGEQYF. DNA for the CDR3: TGTGCCAGCAGCCAAGATCAGAGGCCGGGGATGGGCGAGCAGTACTTC.

The V and J genes are TRBV5-1 and TRBJ2-1; D unclear. The CDR3 extends over 12 amino acids. Looked up from germline, CDR1 is SGHRS and CDR2 is YFSETQ. The V end was cut by 7 bases, the J end by 8 bases, with 13 bases between. The CDR3: CASGLGSDEQFF. The CDR3 DNA reads TGCGCCAGCGGCCTTGGTTCGGATGAGCAGTTCTTC.

This clonotype came up a few times. The V call is TRBV7-9, the J call TRBJ2-5; D perhaps matches TRBD2 (6 bases). The V end lost 5 bases, the J end lost 5 bases, and 18 bases lay between the germline ends. Germline V lookup: CDR1 SEHNR, CDR2 FQNEAQ (reference sequence). The CDR3 is 15 amino acids. The CDR3 here is CASSPVSWEAETQYF. DNA for the CDR3: TGTGCCAGCAGCCCTGTCAGCTGGGAGGCGGAGACCCAGTACTTC. The full variable domain, with the rest looked up from reference TRBV7-9 and TRBJ2-5, is DTGVSQNPRHKITKRGQNVTFRCDPISEHNRLYWYRQTLGQGPEFLTYFQNEAQLEKSRLLSDRFSAERPKGSFSTLEIQRTEQGDSAMYLCASSPVSWEAETQYFGPGTRLLVL.

This sequence joins TRBV24-1 and TRBJ2-1; 12 bases align to TRBD2. V dropped 9 bases and J dropped 4; count of bases not matched to a gene: 12. This CDR3 has 17 amino acids. Germline values: CDR1 KGHDR, CDR2 SFDVKD. The CDR3 DNA follows: TGTGCCACCCCATCTGCAACTAGCGGGAGGTCGTACAATGAGCAGTTCTTC. Translated, it gives CATPSATSGRSYNEQFF.

V gene TRBV5-1 combines with J gene TRBJ2-2, with D possibly TRBD2 on 5 matching bases. The CDR3 has 16 amino acids. Germline V gene lookup returns CDR1 SGHRS and CDR2 YFSETQ. V lost 1 base to trimming and J lost 1 base, with 11 bases between them. This CDR3 reads CASSLSASRNTGELFF. The CDR3, as DNA: TGCGCCAGCAGCTTGAGCGCTAGCAGGAACACCGGGGAGCTGTTTTTT.

At least ten counts were recorded for this clonotype. The chain combines TRBV29-1 with TRBJ2-1, with a weak D call TRBD2 (5 bases). The germline CDR1 and CDR2 sequences are SQVTM and ANQGSEA. This CDR3 comprises 13 residues. V lost 7 bases to trimming and J lost 9 bases, with 19 bases between them. CDR3: CSAQMSREGEQFF. For the CDR3, the DNA is TGCAGCGCCCAGATGAGCCGGGAAGGTGAGCAGTTCTTC.

J is TRBJ2-2 and V is TRBV6-2 or TRBV6-3, with 9 bases lining up with TRBD1. The CDR3 spans 17 residues. CDR1 and CDR2 (germline): MNHEY, SVGEGT. J lost 4 bases, V lost 1 base, and 7 bases had no gene match. The CDR3 sequence is CASSYLSGTGITGELFF. The CDR3 DNA sequence: TGTGCCAGCAGTTACTTATCCGGGACAGGGATCACCGGGGAGCTGTTTTTT.

The chain joins TRBV7-3 to TRBJ2-1, with 16 bases aligning to TRBD2. Germline V gene data show CDR1 as SGHTA and CDR2 as FQGTGA. J was trimmed by 9 bases and V by 5 bases; bases with no gene match: 7. CDR3 size: 16 residues. DNA of the CDR3: TGTGCCAGCAGCCCCGGGACTAGCGGGAGGGGAGGTGAGCAGTTCTTC. It codes for CASSPGTSGRGGEQFF.

This clonotype occurred a few times. The gene calls are TRBV6-1 and TRBJ2-4, with D possibly being TRBD1 or TRBD2 (6 bases each). The CDR3 sequence is 14 residues long. Germline CDR1 reads MNHNS; CDR2 reads SASEGT. The V end was cut by 8 bases, the J end by 7 bases, with 18 bases between. The CDR3 coding sequence is TGTGCCAGCCTAATGGGGGGCGCAGAGAACATTCAGTACTTC. Translated: CASLMGGAENIQYF.

This clonotype was seen ten or more times. V usage is TRBV27 and J usage is TRBJ2-5; D is ambiguous. V lost 5 bases to trimming and J lost 0 bases, with 7 bases between them. The CDR3 sequence is 13 residues long. Germline V CDR1 and CDR2: MNHEY, SMNVEV (reference sequence). CDR3 coding DNA: TGTGCCAGCAGTCGGACCGACCAAGAGACCCAGTACTTC. Protein: CASSRTDQETQYF.

This clonotype was detected a few times. This chain connects TRBV18 to TRBJ1-1; no firm D call. The CDR3 covers 13 residues. Trimming pared 2 bases from V and 3 bases from J, leaving 7 bases between. CDR1 and CDR2 from the germline V gene are KGHSH and LQKENI. CDR3 sequence (DNA): TGTGCCAGCTCACCATCGGCAGACACTGAAGCTTTCTTT. Its translation is CASSPSADTEAFF. Full variable domain (outside the CDR3, taken from reference TRBV18 and TRBJ1-1): NAGVMQNPRHLVRRRGQEARLRCSPMKGHSHVYWYRQLPEEGLKFMVYLQKENIIDESGMPKERFSAEFPKEGPSILRIQQVVRGDSAAYFCASSPSADTEAFFGQGTRLTVV.

At least ten counts were recorded for this clonotype. The chain combines TRBV6-2 or TRBV6-3 with TRBJ2-5, with D possibly being TRBD1 (7 bases). CDR3 length: 16 residues. Germline CDR1 is MNHEY and CDR2 is SVGEGT. V was pared by 5 bases and J by 5 bases, with 21 bases between. The CDR3 spells CASSRGDSPTGETQYF. The CDR3 region has the DNA TGTGCCAGCAGTCGCGGGGACAGTCCGACGGGGGAGACCCAGTACTTC.